The present T cell receptor beta chain was sequenced within a study of molecular identifiers for immune sequencing clone quantification. TCRdb fed the PCR reads into MiXCR, producing one record per CDR3 protein. The profile shows a few hundred thousand distinct CDR3 sequences, roughly 23% of them singletons. The CDR3 length is 15 residues. V was shortened by 0 bases and J by 4 bases, with 12 bases between the two germline ends. Germline V lookup: CDR1 LGHNA, CDR2 YSLEER. The sample holds a few counts of this clonotype. The gene calls are TRBV4-3 and TRBJ1-2; TRBD1 is a possible D gene (6 bases). Source material: naive CD8+ T cells from blood, with Jurkat cell RNA spiked in. Specified subset: FACS-sorted CD8+CD4-CCR7+CD45RA+ naive T cells. This TCR derives from a human donor in good health. Some libraries in this study had Jurkat cell RNA spiked in. The CDR3 here is CASSQDRMGAYGYTF. CDR3 coding DNA: TGCGCCAGCAGCCAAGATCGCATGGGGGCCTATGGCTACACCTTC.